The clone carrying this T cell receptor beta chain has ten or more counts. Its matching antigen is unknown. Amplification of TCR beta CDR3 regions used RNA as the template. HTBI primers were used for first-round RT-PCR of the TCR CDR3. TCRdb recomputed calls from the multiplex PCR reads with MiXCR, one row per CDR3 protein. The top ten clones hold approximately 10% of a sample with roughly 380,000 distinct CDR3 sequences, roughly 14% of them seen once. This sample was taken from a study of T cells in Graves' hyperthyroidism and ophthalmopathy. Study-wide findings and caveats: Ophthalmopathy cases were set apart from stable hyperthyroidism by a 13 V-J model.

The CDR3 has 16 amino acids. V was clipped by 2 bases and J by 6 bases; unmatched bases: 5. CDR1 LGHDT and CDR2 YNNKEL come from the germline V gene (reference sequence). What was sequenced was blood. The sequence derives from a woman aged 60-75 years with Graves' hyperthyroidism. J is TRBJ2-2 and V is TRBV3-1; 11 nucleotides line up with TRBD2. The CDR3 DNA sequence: TGTGCCAGCAGCCAAACTAGCGGGAGTCTGGCCGGGGAGCTGTTTTTT. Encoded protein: CASSQTSGSLAGELFF.